The 25 T cell receptor beta chains given below trace back to one sample, sequenced in a study of blood T cells in healthy people across ages. With a J-beta primer mix and a sample-barcoded 5' primer, a second PCR ran about 7 to 11 cycles. MiXCR, run by TCRdb on the 5' RACE reads, gives a single entry per CDR3 protein. The data show some 860,000 distinct CDR3 sequences, about 61% seen once. The sequenced material came from blood. These TCRs come from a man in his forties in good health.

V usage is TRBV12-3 or TRBV12-4 and J usage is TRBJ2-3, with D possibly TRBD1 on 5 matching bases. The CDR3 contains 14 residues. Trimming cost V 5 bases and J 5 bases, with 14 bases left between them. The CDR3 protein is CASSIRQSGDTQYF. The DNA for the CDR3 is TGTGCCAGCAGTATCAGACAGTCGGGAGATACGCAGTATTTT.

In its sample, this clonotype was seen a few times. A clone one base away is much larger, so this may be a read error. The chain couples TRBV12-3 or TRBV12-4 to TRBJ2-7, with D perhaps matching TRBD2 (5 bases). V was pared by 1 base and J by 7 bases, with 17 bases between. The CDR3 consists of 15 residues. The chain's CDR3 is CASSLGPSRENEQYF. In DNA, the CDR3 is TGTGCCAGCAGTTTAGGACCCTCCCGGGAAAATGAGCAGTACTTC.

Only a few counts were recorded for this clonotype. The J gene is TRBJ1-2, the V gene TRBV7-2; D call uncertain. Germline loops: CDR1 SGHTA, CDR2 FQGNSA. The length of the CDR3 is 14 residues. The V end was cut by 3 bases, the J end by 4 bases, with 12 bases between. The CDR3 here is CASSLASGSYGYTF. The DNA of the CDR3 is TGTGCCAGCAGCTTGGCGTCGGGATCCTATGGCTACACCTTC.

This clonotype was recorded only once. The V call is TRBV11-3, the J call TRBJ1-4; possibly TRBD1 for D (6 bases). Germline assignment: CDR1 SGHNT and CDR2 YENEEA. Trimming shortened V by 8 bases and J by 4 bases, and 23 bases separated the two germline ends. The CDR3 has 17 amino acids. CDR3 residues: CASSPGGSGQINEKLFF. Here the CDR3 DNA reads TGTGCCAGCTCTCCGGGGGGGTCCGGACAGATTAATGAAAAACTGTTTTTT.

The chain recombines TRBV7-6 with TRBJ1-6, with D perhaps TRBD1 (5 bases). The CDR3 is 14 residues long. V was trimmed by 5 bases and J by 6 bases, leaving 11 bases between them. Germline V gene data show CDR1 as SGHVS and CDR2 as FNYEAQ. The CDR3 reads CASSPRVFNSPLHF. In nucleotides, the CDR3 is TGTGCCAGCAGCCCCAGGGTCTTTAATTCACCCCTCCACTTT.

Written as DNA, the CDR3 is TGTGCCAGCAGTTACTCGAAGGCAGCCGACATCCCCTATGAGCAGTACTTC. It is translated as CASSYSKAADIPYEQYF. The chain recombines TRBV6-2 or TRBV6-3 with TRBJ2-5; D remains unclear. This CDR3 is 17 amino acids long. The germline V gene has CDR1 MNHEY and CDR2 SVGEGT. Trimming removed 0 bases at V and 11 bases at J, with 25 bases between.

This chain links TRBV5-1 with TRBJ2-1, with D perhaps assigned TRBD1 or TRBD2 (6 bases each). Trimming cost V 3 bases and J 7 bases, with 17 bases left between them. Germline V gives CDR1 SGHRS, CDR2 YFSETQ. The CDR3 totals 15 residues. The DNA of the CDR3 is TGCGCCAGCAGCTGGATTTTTCGGGGGACAAATGAGCAGTTCTTC. Translation: CASSWIFRGTNEQFF.

This rearrangement joins TRBV7-3 to TRBJ2-5, with D maybe TRBD2 (5 bases). The end of the DNA fits TRBJ2-7 better, so the J call may be wrong. The CDR3 covers 14 residues. Germline loops: CDR1 SGHTA, CDR2 FQGTGA. The CDR3 bases are TGTGCCAGCAGCTATAGCGAGGGCTTGGACGAGCAGTACTTC. Amino acids: CASSYSEGLDEQYF.

This clonotype has only one observation. The rearrangement joins TRBV14 to TRBJ1-1, with D hard to call. The germline V gene encodes CDR1 SGHDN and CDR2 FVKESK. The CDR3 consists of 14 residues. V was shortened by 1 base and J by 5 bases, with 11 bases between the two germline ends. CDR3 sequence: CASSQGTEVTEAFF. The CDR3 DNA follows: TGTGCCAGCAGCCAAGGAACCGAGGTGACTGAAGCTTTCTTT. The whole variable domain, filled in from reference TRBV14 and TRBJ1-1, reads EAGVTQFPSHSVIEKGQTVTLRCDPISGHDNLYWYRRVMGKEIKFLLHFVKESKQDESGMPNNRFLAERTGGTYSTLKVQPAELEDSGVYFCASSQGTEVTEAFFGQGTRLTVV.

The chain combines TRBV9 with TRBJ2-3, with a tentative D call TRBD1 (5 bases). The CDR3 totals 15 residues. Between the trimmed V and J ends, which lost 0 bases and 0 bases, there was a span of 8 bases. From germline, CDR1 is SGDLS and CDR2 YYNGEE. For the CDR3, the DNA is TGTGCCAGCAGCGTAGAAGGACAAAGCACAGATACGCAGTATTTT. Translated: CASSVEGQSTDTQYF.

The sample holds a few counts of this clonotype. The gene calls are TRBV20-1 and TRBJ2-5, with unresolved D. CDR1 is DFQATT and CDR2 is SNEGSKA in the germline V gene (reference sequence). There are 16 residues in the CDR3. Trimming removed 0 bases at V and 4 bases at J, with 18 bases between. CDR3 nucleotides: TGCAGTGCTAGAGATGATCCGGGCAACCTCGTAGAGACCCAGTACTTC. Protein product: CSARDDPGNLVETQYF.

In this sample, this clonotype turned up many times. This chain connects TRBV7-8 to TRBJ2-6, with 8 bases aligning to TRBD1. Germline assignment: CDR1 SGHVS and CDR2 FQNEAQ. The CDR3 sequence is 15 residues long. Trimming at V came to 4 bases and at J to 4 bases, leaving 3 bases not matched to a gene. CDR3 in DNA: TGTGCCAGCAGCTCGACAGGGGCAGGGGCCAACGTCCTGACTTTC. It encodes CASSSTGAGANVLTF.

This clonotype was recorded many times. J is TRBJ2-6 and V is TRBV4-2, with 11 bases fitting TRBD1. This CDR3 is built from 17 residues. V gave up 1 base and J gave up 3 bases; unmatched junction bases: 2. CDR1 is LGHNA and CDR2 is YNFKEQ in the germline V gene. CDR3 DNA sequence: TGTGCCAGCAGCCAAGGGACAGGGGGCGTTGGGGCCAACGTCCTGACTTTC. Translating it yields CASSQGTGGVGANVLTF.

In its sample, this clonotype was seen a few times. In DNA form, the CDR3 reads TGTGCCAGCAGCTTGTCCACGAGACAGGGGAATGGCTACACCTTC. Translation: CASSLSTRQGNGYTF. The chain joins TRBV5-5 to TRBJ1-2, with 8 bases identical to TRBD1. The V gene end was trimmed by 1 base and the J gene end by 6 bases; junction bases not matched to a gene: 8. The germline V gene encodes CDR1 SGHKS and CDR2 YYEKEE (reference sequence). CDR3 length: 15 residues.

The V and J genes are TRBV3-1 and TRBJ2-7, with no clear D. Trimming left V 2 bases short and J 5 bases short, with 7 bases between. The CDR3 is made up of 12 amino acids. Germline loops: CDR1 LGHDT, CDR2 YNNKEL (reference sequence). CDR3 in amino acids: CASSQPQDEQYF. CDR3 bases: TGTGCCAGCAGCCAACCTCAAGACGAGCAGTACTTC.

The chain recombines TRBV7-2 with TRBJ2-3, with unresolved D. Germline V gene sequence: CDR1 SGHTA, CDR2 FQGNSA. V dropped 5 bases and J dropped 6 bases, with 9 bases sitting between them. The CDR3 covers 12 residues. The DNA of the CDR3 is TGTGCCAGCAGCCGCTGGGCGGATACGCAGTATTTT. It is translated as CASSRWADTQYF.

This clonotype was counted between two and nine times. This chain links TRBV27 with TRBJ1-5, with 7 bases lining up with TRBD1. The junction had 5 bases not matched to a gene; V was cut back by 2 bases and J by 1 base. Germline CDR1 and CDR2: MNHEY and SMNVEV (reference sequence). The CDR3 runs to 16 residues. The CDR3 protein is CASSLIPGGSNQPQHF. The CDR3 nucleotides read TGTGCCAGCAGTTTAATTCCAGGGGGAAGCAATCAGCCCCAGCATTTT.

The chain is built from TRBV5-5 and TRBJ2-3, with D tentatively TRBD1 or TRBD2 (5 bases each). Trimming pared 0 bases from V and 5 bases from J, leaving 7 bases between. The V gene's germline CDR1 is SGHKS and CDR2 YYEKEE (reference sequence). This CDR3 is 13 amino acids long. In DNA, the CDR3 is TGTGCCAGCAGCTTGGTGGGGGAAGATACGCAGTATTTT. Translating gives CASSLVGEDTQYF.

Concerning this clonotype itself: It may be a read error: a sequence one base away is much more abundant. The chain is built from TRBV7-9 and TRBJ2-7, with D possibly TRBD2 on 6 matching bases. TRBJ2-5 matches the DNA end more closely, so the J call is doubtful. The germline V gene encodes CDR1 SEHNR and CDR2 FQNEAQ (reference sequence). The CDR3 is made up of 13 amino acids. The DNA for the CDR3 is TGTGCCAGCAGCTTCGGAGGGAAAGAGACCCAGTACTTC. It encodes CASSFGGKETQYF.

Ten or more counts support this clonotype. The V call is TRBV29-1, the J call TRBJ2-1; D is perhaps TRBD1 (5 bases). The V and J ends lost 7 bases and 7 bases respectively, with 8 bases between them. Germline values: CDR1 SQVTM, CDR2 ANQGSEA. This CDR3 comprises 10 residues. The CDR3 DNA follows: TGCAGCGGGGGCCGGAATGAGCAGTTCTTC. Amino acid sequence: CSGGRNEQFF.

The J gene is TRBJ2-3, the V gene TRBV10-3; D gene ambiguous. Germline CDR1 reads ENHRY; CDR2 reads SYGVKD. Deletions cut 4 bases from V and 1 base from J, with 12 bases between. This CDR3 region has 15 residues. This CDR3 reads CAISADRIGTDTQYF. As DNA, the CDR3 is TGTGCCATCAGTGCCGATCGCATCGGCACAGATACGCAGTATTTT.

V and J are TRBV6-1 and TRBJ1-2; D is uncertain. In germline, CDR1 is MNHNS, CDR2 SASEGT. This CDR3 comprises 16 residues. V was shortened by 4 bases and J by 0 bases, with 15 bases between the two germline ends. This chain's CDR3 is CASSASPGTANYGYTF. The CDR3 nucleotides are TGTGCCAGCAGTGCCTCACCGGGAACCGCTAACTATGGCTACACCTTC.

This rearrangement joins TRBV27 to TRBJ2-1; D is unresolved. V lost 5 bases and J lost 7, with 12 bases in between. The CDR3 length is 13 residues. The germline V gene encodes CDR1 MNHEY and CDR2 SMNVEV (reference sequence). The DNA of the CDR3 is TGTGCCAGCAGTCTAACGGCGTGGAATGAGCAGTTCTTC. This gives the protein CASSLTAWNEQFF.

V usage is TRBV12-3 or TRBV12-4 and J usage is TRBJ2-2; tentatively, D is TRBD2 (6 bases). Trimming stripped 5 bases from V and 5 bases from J, with 21 bases between. The CDR3 is 17 residues long. The CDR3 reads CASSPYMGGIGTGELFF. The CDR3 DNA sequence: TGTGCCAGCAGTCCATATATGGGCGGGATCGGAACCGGGGAGCTGTTTTTT.

The chain uses TRBV6-6 and TRBJ2-7; tentative D call: TRBD1 (6 bases). The CDR3 runs to 15 residues. The germline V and J ends were trimmed by 2 bases and 3 bases, with 14 bases remaining between them. Germline V gene lookup returns CDR1 MNHNY and CDR2 SVGAGI (reference sequence). The CDR3 DNA follows: TGTGCCAGCAGTTACCGGGACATATCGATCTACGAGCAGTACTTC. Amino acid sequence: CASSYRDISIYEQYF.